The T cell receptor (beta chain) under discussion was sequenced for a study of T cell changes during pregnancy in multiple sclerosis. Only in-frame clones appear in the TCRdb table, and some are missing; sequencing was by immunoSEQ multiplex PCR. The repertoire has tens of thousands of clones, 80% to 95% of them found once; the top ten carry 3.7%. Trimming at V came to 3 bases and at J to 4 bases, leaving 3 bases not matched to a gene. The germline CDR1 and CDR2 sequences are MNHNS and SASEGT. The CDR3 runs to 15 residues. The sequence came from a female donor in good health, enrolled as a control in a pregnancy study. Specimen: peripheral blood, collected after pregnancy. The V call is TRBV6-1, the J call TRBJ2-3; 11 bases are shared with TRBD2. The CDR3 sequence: CASSDSGGGADTQYF. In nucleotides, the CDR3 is TGTGCCAGCAGTGATAGCGGGGGGGGAGCAGATACGCAGTATTTT.